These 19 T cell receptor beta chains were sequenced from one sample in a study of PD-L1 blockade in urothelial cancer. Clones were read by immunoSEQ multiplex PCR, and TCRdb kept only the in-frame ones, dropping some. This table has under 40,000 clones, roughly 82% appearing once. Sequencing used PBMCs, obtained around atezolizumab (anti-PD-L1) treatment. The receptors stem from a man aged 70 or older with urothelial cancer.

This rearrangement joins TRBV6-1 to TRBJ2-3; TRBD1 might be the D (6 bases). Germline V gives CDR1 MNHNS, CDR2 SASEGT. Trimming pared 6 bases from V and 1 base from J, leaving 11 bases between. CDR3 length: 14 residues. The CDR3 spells CASRRDTGTDTQYF. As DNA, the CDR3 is TGTGCCAGCAGACGGGACACGGGCACAGATACGCAGTATTTT.

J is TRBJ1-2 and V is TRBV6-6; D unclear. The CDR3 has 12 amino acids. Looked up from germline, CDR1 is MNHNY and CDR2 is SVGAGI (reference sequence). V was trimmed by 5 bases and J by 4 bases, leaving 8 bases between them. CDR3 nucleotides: TGTGCCAGCAGTACGGCGGCCTATGGCTACACCTTC. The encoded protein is CASSTAAYGYTF.

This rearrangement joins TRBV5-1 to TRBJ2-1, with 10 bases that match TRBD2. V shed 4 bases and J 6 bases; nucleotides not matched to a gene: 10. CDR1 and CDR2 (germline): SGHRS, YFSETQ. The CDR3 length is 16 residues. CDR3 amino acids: CASSKIAGGGVNEQFF. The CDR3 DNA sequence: TGCGCCAGCAGCAAGATAGCGGGGGGCGGGGTCAATGAGCAGTTCTTC.

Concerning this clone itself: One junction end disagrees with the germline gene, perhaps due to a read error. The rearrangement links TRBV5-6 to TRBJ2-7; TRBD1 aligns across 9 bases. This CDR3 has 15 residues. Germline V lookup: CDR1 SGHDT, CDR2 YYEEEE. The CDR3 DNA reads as TGTGCCAGCAGCCTAATACAGGGGGCCTCCAACGAGCAGTACTTC. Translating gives CASSLIQGASNEQYF.

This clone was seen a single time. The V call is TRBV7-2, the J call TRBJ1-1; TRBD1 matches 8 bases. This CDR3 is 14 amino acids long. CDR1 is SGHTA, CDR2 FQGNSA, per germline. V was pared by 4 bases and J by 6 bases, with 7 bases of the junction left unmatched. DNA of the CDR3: TGTGCCAGCAGCTCCAGGGGGCTTAGCGCTGAAGCTTTCTTT. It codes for CASSSRGLSAEAFF. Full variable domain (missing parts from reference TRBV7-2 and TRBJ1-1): GAGVSQSPSNKVTEKGKDVELRCDPISGHTALYWYRQSLGQGLEFLIYFQGNSAPDKSGLPSDRFSAERTGGSVSTLTIQRTQQEDSAVYLCASSSRGLSAEAFFGQGTRLTVV.

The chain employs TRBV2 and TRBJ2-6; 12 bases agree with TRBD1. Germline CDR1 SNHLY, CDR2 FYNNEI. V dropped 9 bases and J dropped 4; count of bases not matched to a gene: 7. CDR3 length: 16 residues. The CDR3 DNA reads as TGTGCCAGTACCGGGACAGGGGGCCGCGGGGCCAACGTCCTGACTTTC. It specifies CASTGTGGRGANVLTF.

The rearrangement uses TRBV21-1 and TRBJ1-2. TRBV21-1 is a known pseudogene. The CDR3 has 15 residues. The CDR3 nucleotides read TGTGCCAGCAGCAAAGTACGGGATCTTTGGGGTGGCTACACCTTC. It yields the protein CASSKVRDLWGGYTF.

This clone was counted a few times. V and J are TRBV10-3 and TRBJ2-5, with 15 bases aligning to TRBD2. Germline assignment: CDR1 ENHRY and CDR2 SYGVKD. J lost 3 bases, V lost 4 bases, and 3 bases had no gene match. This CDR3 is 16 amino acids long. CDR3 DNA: TGTGCCATCAGTGGGGGGACTAGCGGGGGGAAAGAGACCCAGTACTTC. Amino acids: CAISGGTSGGKETQYF.

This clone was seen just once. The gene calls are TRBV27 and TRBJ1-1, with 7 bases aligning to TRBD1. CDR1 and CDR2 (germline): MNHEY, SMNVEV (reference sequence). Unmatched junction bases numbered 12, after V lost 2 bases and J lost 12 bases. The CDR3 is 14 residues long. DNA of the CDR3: TGTGCCAGCAGTTTAACAGGGGCCTCGGGGAAGCCTTTCTTT. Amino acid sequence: CASSLTGASGKPFF.

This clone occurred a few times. The CDR3 sequence: CASSDPRGGEETQYF. The CDR3 DNA follows: TGCGCCAGCAGCGACCCCCGAGGGGGCGAGGAGACCCAGTACTTC. The chain combines TRBV5-1 with TRBJ2-5, with 7 bases identical to TRBD1. The germline CDR1 and CDR2 sequences are SGHRS and YFSETQ. Unmatched junction bases numbered 11, after V lost 4 bases and J lost 5 bases. This CDR3 spans 15 amino acids.

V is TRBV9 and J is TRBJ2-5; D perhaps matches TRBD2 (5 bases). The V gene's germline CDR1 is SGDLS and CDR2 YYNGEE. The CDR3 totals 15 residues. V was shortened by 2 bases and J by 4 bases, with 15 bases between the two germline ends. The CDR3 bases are TGTGCCAGCAGCGTTGACCCCGGAGGAAGAGAGACCCAGTACTTC. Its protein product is CASSVDPGGRETQYF. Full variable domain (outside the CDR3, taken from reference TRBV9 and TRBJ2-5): DSGVTQTPKHLITATGQRVTLRCSPRSGDLSVYWYQQSLDQGLQFLIQYYNGEERAKGNILERFSAQQFPDLHSELNLSSLELGDSALYFCASSVDPGGRETQYFGPGTRLLVL.

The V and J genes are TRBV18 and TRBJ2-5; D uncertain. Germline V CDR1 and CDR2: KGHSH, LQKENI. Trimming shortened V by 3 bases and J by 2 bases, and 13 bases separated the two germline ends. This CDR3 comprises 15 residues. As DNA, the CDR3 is TGTGCCAGCTCACCCCAGTGGTCAGATCAAGAGACCCAGTACTTC. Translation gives CASSPQWSDQETQYF.

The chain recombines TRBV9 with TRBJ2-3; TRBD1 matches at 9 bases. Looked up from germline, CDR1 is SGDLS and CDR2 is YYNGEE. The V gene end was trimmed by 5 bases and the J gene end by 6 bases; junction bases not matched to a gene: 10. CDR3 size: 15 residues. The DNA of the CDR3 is TGTGCCAGCAGGGCGGGACAGGGTGGGTCGGATACGCAGTATTTT. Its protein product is CASRAGQGGSDTQYF.

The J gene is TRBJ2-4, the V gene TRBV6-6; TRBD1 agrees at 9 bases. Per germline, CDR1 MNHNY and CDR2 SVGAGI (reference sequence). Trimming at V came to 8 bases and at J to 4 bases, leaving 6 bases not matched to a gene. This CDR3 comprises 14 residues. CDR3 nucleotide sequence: TGTGCCAGCGCTTGGGGGACAGGGAAAAACATTCAGTACTTC. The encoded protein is CASAWGTGKNIQYF.

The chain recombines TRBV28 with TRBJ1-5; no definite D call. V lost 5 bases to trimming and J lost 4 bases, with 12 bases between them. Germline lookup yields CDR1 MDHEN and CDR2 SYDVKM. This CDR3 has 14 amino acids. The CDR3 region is CASSIGPGNQPQHF. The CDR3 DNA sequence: TGTGCCAGCAGTATAGGTCCGGGGAATCAGCCCCAGCATTTT.

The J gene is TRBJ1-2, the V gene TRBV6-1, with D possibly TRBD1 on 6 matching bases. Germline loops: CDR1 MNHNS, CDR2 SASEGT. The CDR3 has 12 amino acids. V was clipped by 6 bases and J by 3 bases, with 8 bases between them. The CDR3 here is CASSRTDYGYTF. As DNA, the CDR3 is TGTGCCAGCAGCCGGACAGACTATGGCTACACCTTC.

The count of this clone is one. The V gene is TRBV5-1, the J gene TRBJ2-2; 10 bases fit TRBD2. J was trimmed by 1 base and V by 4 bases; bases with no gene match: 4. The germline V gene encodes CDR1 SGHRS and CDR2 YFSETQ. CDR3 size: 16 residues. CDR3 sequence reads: CASSPTSGKNTGELFF. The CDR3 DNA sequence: TGCGCCAGCAGCCCTACTAGCGGGAAGAACACCGGGGAGCTGTTTTTT.

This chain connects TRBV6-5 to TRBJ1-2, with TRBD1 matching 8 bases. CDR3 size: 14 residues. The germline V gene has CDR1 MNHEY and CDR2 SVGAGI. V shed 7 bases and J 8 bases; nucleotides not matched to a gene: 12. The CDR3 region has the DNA TGTGCCAGCATCGTAAGGCAGGGGGCCGGGGGCTACACCTTC. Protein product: CASIVRQGAGGYTF.

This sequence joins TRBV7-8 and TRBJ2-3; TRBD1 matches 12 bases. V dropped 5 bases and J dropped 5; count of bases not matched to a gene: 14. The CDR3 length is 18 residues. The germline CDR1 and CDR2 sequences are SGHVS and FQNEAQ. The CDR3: CASSPSRSGQGAEDTQYF. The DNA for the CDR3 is TGTGCCAGCAGCCCGAGCCGCTCGGGACAGGGGGCTGAAGATACGCAGTATTTT.